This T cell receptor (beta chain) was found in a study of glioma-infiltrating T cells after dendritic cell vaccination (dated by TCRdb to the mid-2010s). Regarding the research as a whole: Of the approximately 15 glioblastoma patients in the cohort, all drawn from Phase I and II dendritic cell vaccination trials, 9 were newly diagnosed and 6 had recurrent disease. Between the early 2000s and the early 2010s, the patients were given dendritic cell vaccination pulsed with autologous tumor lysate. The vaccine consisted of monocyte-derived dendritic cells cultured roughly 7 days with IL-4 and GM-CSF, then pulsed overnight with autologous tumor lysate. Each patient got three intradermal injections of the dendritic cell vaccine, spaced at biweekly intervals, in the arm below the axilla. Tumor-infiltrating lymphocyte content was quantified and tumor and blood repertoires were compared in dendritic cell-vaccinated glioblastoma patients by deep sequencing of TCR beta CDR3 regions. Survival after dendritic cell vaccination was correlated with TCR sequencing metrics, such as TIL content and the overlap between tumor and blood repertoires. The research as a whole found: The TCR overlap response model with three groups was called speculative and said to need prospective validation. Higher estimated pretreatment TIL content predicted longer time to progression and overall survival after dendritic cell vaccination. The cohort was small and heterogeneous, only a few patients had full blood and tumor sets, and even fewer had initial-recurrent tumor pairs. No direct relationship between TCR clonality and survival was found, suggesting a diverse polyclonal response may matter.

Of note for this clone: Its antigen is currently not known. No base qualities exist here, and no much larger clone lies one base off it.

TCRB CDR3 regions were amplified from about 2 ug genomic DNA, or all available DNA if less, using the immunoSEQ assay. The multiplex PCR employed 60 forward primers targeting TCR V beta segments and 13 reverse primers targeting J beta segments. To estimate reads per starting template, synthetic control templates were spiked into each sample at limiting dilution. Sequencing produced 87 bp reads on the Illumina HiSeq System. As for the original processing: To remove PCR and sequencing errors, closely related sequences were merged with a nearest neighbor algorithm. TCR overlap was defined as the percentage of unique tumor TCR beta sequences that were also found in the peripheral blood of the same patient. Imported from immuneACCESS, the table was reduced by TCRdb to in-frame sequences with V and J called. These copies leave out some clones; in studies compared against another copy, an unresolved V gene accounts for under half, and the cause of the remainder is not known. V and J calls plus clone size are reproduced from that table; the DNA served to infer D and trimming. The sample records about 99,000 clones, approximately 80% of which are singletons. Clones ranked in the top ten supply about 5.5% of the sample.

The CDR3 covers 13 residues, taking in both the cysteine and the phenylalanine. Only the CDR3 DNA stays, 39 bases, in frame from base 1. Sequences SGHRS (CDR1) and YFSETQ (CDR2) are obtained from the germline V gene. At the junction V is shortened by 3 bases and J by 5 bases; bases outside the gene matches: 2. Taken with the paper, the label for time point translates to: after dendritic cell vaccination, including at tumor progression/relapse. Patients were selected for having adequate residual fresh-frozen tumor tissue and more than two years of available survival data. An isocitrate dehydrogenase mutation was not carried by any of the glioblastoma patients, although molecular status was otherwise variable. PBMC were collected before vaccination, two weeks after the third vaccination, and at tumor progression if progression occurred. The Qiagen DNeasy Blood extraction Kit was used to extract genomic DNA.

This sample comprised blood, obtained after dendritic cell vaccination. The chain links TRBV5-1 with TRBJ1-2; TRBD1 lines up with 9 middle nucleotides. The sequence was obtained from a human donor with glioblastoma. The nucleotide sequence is TGCGCCAGCAGCTGGGACAGGGAATATGGCTACACCTTC. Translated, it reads CASSWDREYGYTF.